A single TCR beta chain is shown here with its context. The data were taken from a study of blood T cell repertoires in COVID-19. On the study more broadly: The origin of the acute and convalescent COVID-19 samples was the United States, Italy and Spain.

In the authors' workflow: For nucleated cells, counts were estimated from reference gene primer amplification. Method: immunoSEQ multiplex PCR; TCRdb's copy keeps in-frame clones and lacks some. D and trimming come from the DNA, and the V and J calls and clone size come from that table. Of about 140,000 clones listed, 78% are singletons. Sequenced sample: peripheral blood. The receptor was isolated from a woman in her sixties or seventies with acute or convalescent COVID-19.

The CDR3 here is CASHPRSRVNEQFF. DNA of the CDR3: TGTGCCAGTCATCCTCGGAGTCGTGTGAATGAGCAGTTCTTC. The chain links TRBV19 to TRBJ2-1; unclear D gene. This CDR3 region has 14 residues. The germline CDR1 and CDR2 sequences are LNHDA and SQIVND (reference sequence). Trimming took off 8 bases at V and 7 bases at J, with 18 bases between the two ends.